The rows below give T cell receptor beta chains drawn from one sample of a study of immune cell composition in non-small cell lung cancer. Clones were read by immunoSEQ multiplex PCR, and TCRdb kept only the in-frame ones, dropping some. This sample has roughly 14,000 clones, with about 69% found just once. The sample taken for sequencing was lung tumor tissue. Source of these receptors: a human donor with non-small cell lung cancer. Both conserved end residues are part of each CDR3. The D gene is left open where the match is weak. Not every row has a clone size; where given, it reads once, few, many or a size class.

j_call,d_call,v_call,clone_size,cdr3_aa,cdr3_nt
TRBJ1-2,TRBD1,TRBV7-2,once,CASSLDGQGPLYGYTF,TGTGCCAGCAGCTTAGATGGACAGGGTCCGCTCTATGGCTACACCTTC
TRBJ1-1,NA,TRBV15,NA,CATSRIPRGNTEAFF,TGTGCCACCAGCAGAATCCCGAGAGGGAACACTGAAGCTTTCTTT
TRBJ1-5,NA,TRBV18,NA,CASSRDDRDQPQHF,TGTGCCAGCTCACGCGACGACAGAGATCAGCCCCAGCATTTT
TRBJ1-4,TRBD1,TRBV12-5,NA,CASGSGQGSEKLFF,TGTGCTAGTGGTTCGGGACAGGGTTCTGAAAAACTGTTTTTT
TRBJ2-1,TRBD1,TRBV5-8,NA,CASSLGQGTYNEQFF,TGTGCCAGCAGCTTGGGACAGGGAACCTACAATGAGCAGTTCTTC
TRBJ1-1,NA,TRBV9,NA,CASSVEAGRNTEAFF,TGTGCCAGCAGCGTAGAGGCAGGGCGGAACACTGAAGCTTTCTTT
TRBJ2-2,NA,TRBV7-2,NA,CASSREAGELFF,TGTGCCAGCAGCCGAGAGGCCGGGGAGCTGTTTTTT
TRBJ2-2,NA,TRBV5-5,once,CASSPRGGRDTGELFF,TGTGCCAGCAGCCCTCGAGGCGGTCGGGACACCGGGGAGCTGTTTTTT
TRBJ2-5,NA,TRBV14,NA,CASSHPRGARGGKTQYF,TGTGCCAGCAGCCACCCCCGGGGGGCCCGGGGAGGGAAGACCCAGTACTTC
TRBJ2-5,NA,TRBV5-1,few,CASSSEIYGFQETQYF,TGCGCCAGCAGCTCAGAAATCTACGGGTTCCAAGAGACCCAGTACTTC
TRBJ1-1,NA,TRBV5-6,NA,CASSSSILNTEAFF,TGTGCCAGCAGCTCCTCTATACTGAACACTGAAGCTTTCTTT
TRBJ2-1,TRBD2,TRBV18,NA,CASSPTATSGRYNEQFF,TGTGCCAGCTCACCGACAGCGACTAGCGGGCGATACAATGAGCAGTTCTTC
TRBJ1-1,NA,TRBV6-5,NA,CASSYPLPGGSTEAFF,TGTGCCAGCAGTTATCCCCTTCCTGGAGGGAGCACTGAAGCTTTCTTT
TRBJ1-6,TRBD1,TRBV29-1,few,CSVGQGQNSPLHF,TGCAGCGTGGGACAGGGACAGAATTCACCCCTCCACTTT
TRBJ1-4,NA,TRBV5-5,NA,CASSSTRSGMILEKLFF,TGTGCCAGCAGCTCAACGAGGTCAGGGATGATCTTAGAAAAACTGTTTTTT
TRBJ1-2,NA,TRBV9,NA,CASTESPGIGYGYTF,TGTGCCAGCACCGAGAGCCCAGGGATAGGCTATGGCTACACCTTC
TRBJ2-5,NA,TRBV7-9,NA,CASSSGDTKQETQYF,TGTGCCAGCAGCTCCGGGGACACGAAACAAGAGACCCAGTACTTC
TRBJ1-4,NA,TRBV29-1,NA,CSVGGPDSTTNEKLFF,TGCAGCGTGGGAGGGCCCGATAGTACGACTAATGAAAAACTGTTTTTT
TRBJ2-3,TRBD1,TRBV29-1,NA,CSVLQGADTQYF,TGCAGCGTTCTACAGGGGGCAGATACGCAGTATTTT
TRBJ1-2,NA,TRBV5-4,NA,CASSLVGGLPGGYTF,TGTGCCAGCAGCTTGGTCGGAGGTCTCCCTGGTGGCTACACCTTC
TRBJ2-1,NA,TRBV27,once,CASKNQGNEQFF,TGTGCCAGCAAGAACCAGGGTAATGAGCAGTTCTTC
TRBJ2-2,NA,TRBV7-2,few,CASSWGENIAGELFF,TGTGCCAGCAGCTGGGGCGAGAACATAGCCGGGGAGCTGTTTTTT
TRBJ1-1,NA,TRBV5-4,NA,CASSSRNTEAFF,TGTGCCAGCAGCTCGAGAAACACTGAAGCTTTCTTT
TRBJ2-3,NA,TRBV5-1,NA,CASSTLGGDTDTQYF,TGCGCCAGCAGCACCCTCGGGGGAGACACAGATACGCAGTATTTT
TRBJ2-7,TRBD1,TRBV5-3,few,CARSLEGRGSYEQYF,TGTGCCAGAAGCTTAGAGGGCAGGGGGTCCTACGAGCAGTACTTC
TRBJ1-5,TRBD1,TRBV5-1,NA,CASSVTGTVNQPQHF,TGCGCCAGCAGCGTGACCGGGACAGTTAATCAGCCCCAGCATTTT
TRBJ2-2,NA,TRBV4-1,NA,CASSQGDLLTGELFF,TGCGCCAGCAGCCAGGGGGACTTACTCACCGGGGAGCTGTTTTTT
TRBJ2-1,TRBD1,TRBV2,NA,CASSEQGANNEQFF,TGTGCCAGCAGTGAACAGGGGGCAAACAATGAGCAGTTCTTC
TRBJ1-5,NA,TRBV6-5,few,CAAGTGDSNQPQHF,TGTGCCGCCGGAACAGGAGATAGCAATCAGCCCCAGCATTTT
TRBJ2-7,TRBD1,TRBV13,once,CASTIGTGKRQYF,TGTGCCAGCACGATAGGGACAGGGAAAAGGCAGTACTTC
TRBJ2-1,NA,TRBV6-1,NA,CASSESVNWGPTIHEQFF,TGTGCCAGCAGTGAATCAGTGAATTGGGGGCCTACGATTCATGAGCAGTTCTTC
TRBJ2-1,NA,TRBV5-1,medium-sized,CASSSSSVPNNEQFF,TGCGCCAGCAGCTCATCTAGCGTCCCGAACAATGAGCAGTTCTTC
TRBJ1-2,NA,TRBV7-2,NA,CASSLFREGGYTF,TGTGCCAGCAGCTTGTTCAGGGAAGGTGGCTACACCTTC
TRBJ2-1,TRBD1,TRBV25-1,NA,CASSWDRDLNEQFF,TGTGCCAGTTCGTGGGACAGGGACCTAAATGAGCAGTTCTTC
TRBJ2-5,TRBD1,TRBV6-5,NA,CASQTGAETQYF,TGTGCCAGCCAGACAGGGGCAGAGACCCAGTACTTC
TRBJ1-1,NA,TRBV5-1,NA,CASSSSGSFTRAFF,TGCGCCAGCAGCTCATCCGGGTCCTTTACTCGAGCTTTCTTT
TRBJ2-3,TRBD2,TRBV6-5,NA,CASSVLAGNADTQYF,TGTGCCAGCAGCGTACTAGCGGGTAACGCAGATACGCAGTATTTT
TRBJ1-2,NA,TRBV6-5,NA,CASNSPGDYGYTF,TGTGCCAGCAACTCCCCAGGGGACTATGGCTACACCTTC
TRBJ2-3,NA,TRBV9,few,CASSVGTTHTQYF,TGTGCCAGCAGCGTAGGGACTACACATACGCAGTATTTT
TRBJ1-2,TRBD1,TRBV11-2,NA,CASSQTGGRSGYGYTF,TGTGCCAGCAGCCAGACAGGGGGGCGCTCGGGCTATGGCTACACCTTC
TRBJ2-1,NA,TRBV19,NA,CASSPSGGPNEQFF,TGTGCCAGTAGTCCCTCAGGTGGCCCCAATGAGCAGTTCTTC
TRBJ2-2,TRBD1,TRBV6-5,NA,CASSYVTGVSGELFF,TGTGCCAGCAGTTACGTGACAGGGGTGTCAGGGGAGCTGTTTTTT
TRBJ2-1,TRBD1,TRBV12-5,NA,CASGLGQGALNEQFF,TGTGCTAGTGGTCTGGGACAGGGGGCCCTCAATGAGCAGTTCTTC
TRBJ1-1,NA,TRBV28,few,CASSLGGRVSTEAFF,TGTGCCAGCAGCTTAGGGGGGAGGGTAAGCACTGAAGCTTTCTTT
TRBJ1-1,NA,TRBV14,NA,CASSQARDMGAFF,TGTGCCAGCAGCCAAGCCCGGGACATGGGCGCTTTCTTT
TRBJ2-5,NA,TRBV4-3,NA,CASSQVQGVQYF,TGCGCCAGCAGCCAAGTACAAGGGGTCCAGTACTTC
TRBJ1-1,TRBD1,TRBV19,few,CASSGNRGTEAFF,TGTGCCAGTAGTGGAAACAGGGGAACTGAAGCTTTCTTT
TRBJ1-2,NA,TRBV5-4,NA,CASSLGQGSSSGYTF,TGTGCCAGCAGCTTGGGTCAGGGTTCCTCCAGTGGCTACACCTTC
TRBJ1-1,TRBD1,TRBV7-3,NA,CASSQDRGLFMNTEAFF,TGTGCCAGCAGCCAAGACAGGGGCCTTTTCATGAACACTGAAGCTTTCTTT
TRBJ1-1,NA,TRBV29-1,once,CSVNLSPGTLNTEAFF,TGCAGCGTTAATTTGTCCCCCGGGACACTGAACACTGAAGCTTTCTTT
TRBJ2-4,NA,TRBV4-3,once,CASSQDWEAGIQYF,TGCGCCAGCAGCCAGGACTGGGAGGCGGGCATTCAGTACTTC
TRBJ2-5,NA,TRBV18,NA,CASSPRRDVETQYF,TGTGCCAGCTCACCACGGCGGGACGTTGAGACCCAGTACTTC
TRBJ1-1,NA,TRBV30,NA,CAWSGQGAEAFF,TGTGCCTGGAGCGGTCAGGGTGCTGAAGCTTTCTTT
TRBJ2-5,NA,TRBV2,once,CAGGARDTQETQYF,TGTGCCGGGGGGGCCAGGGACACCCAAGAGACCCAGTACTTC